This is a list of T cell receptor beta chains from one sample in a study of blood T cells in healthy people across ages. TCRdb re-called the 5' RACE reads with MiXCR, one entry per CDR3 protein. The table records about 1.4 million distinct CDR3 sequences, approximately 59% of them present only once. The sample taken for sequencing was blood. These TCRs come from a man aged 18 to 30 in good health. The CDR3 runs from the conserved cysteine through the conserved F or W. Each record gives: CDR3 DNA, CDR3 protein, D gene, J gene, V gene, clone size. The D gene is left open where the match is weak. Clone size is stated in some rows and not others, as once, few, many or a class when expanded.

cdr3_nt: TGTGCCAGCAGCACGACGGGACTCCAAAATTCACCCCTCCACTTT; cdr3_aa: CASSTTGLQNSPLHF; d_call: NA; j_call: TRBJ1-6; v_call: TRBV6-6; clone_size: NA
cdr3_nt: TGTGCCAGCGCAGGCAGTGGGTCTGGGACCAACGTCCTGACTTTC; cdr3_aa: CASAGSGSGTNVLTF; d_call: NA; j_call: TRBJ2-6; v_call: TRBV2; clone_size: NA
cdr3_nt: TGCAGTGTCACGACAGGGGTATCCTCCTACGAGCAGTTCTTC; cdr3_aa: CSVTTGVSSYEQFF; d_call: TRBD1; j_call: TRBJ2-1; v_call: TRBV20-1; clone_size: NA
cdr3_nt: TGTGCCATCAGTGAGTTGAGGACAGGGGGTCTAGCCCGCTTCTACGAGCAGTACTTC; cdr3_aa: CAISELRTGGLARFYEQYF; d_call: TRBD1; j_call: TRBJ2-7; v_call: TRBV10-3; clone_size: few
cdr3_nt: TGTGCCAGCGGCGCAGGCGGAACTTCTGGGGCCAACGTCCTGACTTTC; cdr3_aa: CASGAGGTSGANVLTF; d_call: NA; j_call: TRBJ2-6; v_call: TRBV6-5; clone_size: once
cdr3_nt: TGCGCCAGCAGCCAAGATCCCCCCAAGGGGGCTTGGACGGATACGCAGTATTTT; cdr3_aa: CASSQDPPKGAWTDTQYF; d_call: TRBD1; j_call: TRBJ2-3; v_call: TRBV4-1; clone_size: NA
cdr3_nt: TGCAGCACGGGGGAGGGGAATCAGCCCCAGCATTTT; cdr3_aa: CSTGEGNQPQHF; d_call: NA; j_call: TRBJ1-5; v_call: TRBV29-1; clone_size: few
cdr3_nt: TGTGCCAGCAGTATTCCCCGGCGGACAGGGAGACTAGACAGCTACGAGCAGTACTTC; cdr3_aa: CASSIPRRTGRLDSYEQYF; d_call: TRBD1; j_call: TRBJ2-7; v_call: TRBV6-2/TRBV6-3; clone_size: NA
cdr3_nt: TGTGCCAGCAGTCAACCTCAGACTACGATCGGGCAAGAGACCCAGTACTTC; cdr3_aa: CASSQPQTTIGQETQYF; d_call: NA; j_call: TRBJ2-5; v_call: TRBV7-6; clone_size: NA
cdr3_nt: TGTGCCAGCAGTGACGAAGAAGGGTCAACCCAGTATTTT; cdr3_aa: CASSDEEGSTQYF; d_call: NA; j_call: TRBJ2-3; v_call: TRBV6-4; clone_size: NA
cdr3_nt: TGTGCCAGCAGTTCCACTAGCGGATCCGAGCAGTACTTC; cdr3_aa: CASSSTSGSEQYF; d_call: TRBD2; j_call: TRBJ2-7; v_call: TRBV6-1; clone_size: few
cdr3_nt: TGTGCCAGCAGAAAGAGCGTGTCCGGGGAGCTGTTTTTT; cdr3_aa: CASRKSVSGELFF; d_call: NA; j_call: TRBJ2-2; v_call: TRBV6-5; clone_size: NA